A selection of T cell receptor beta chains follows, all from one sample in a study of regulatory T cells in long-lasting Graves disease. Each CDR3 protein gets one entry after TCRdb re-called the multiplex PCR reads with MiXCR. Among about 470,000 distinct CDR3 sequences listed, around 15% were seen once. The sample also formed part of further work on T cells in Graves' hyperthyroidism and ophthalmopathy.

The specimen comprised peripheral blood mononuclear cells (PBMCs), sampled at new diagnosis, from a patient treated with antithyroid drugs. The receptors come from a man between 40 and 49 years old with Graves disease. Both conserved end residues are part of each CDR3. D genes are given only for firm matches. Where a row states a size, it is once, few, many or the class of an expanded clone; other rows omit it.

D gene,V gene,J gene,clone size,CDR3 DNA,CDR3 protein
-,TRBV2,TRBJ2-3,many,TGTGCCAGCAGTCGTGAGCCCCCCAGATACACAGATACGCAGTATTTT,CASSREPPRYTDTQYF
-,TRBV30,TRBJ1-3,-,TGTGCCTGGACCGTGGGACACTCTGGAAACACCATATATTTT,CAWTVGHSGNTIYF
TRBD1,TRBV12-3/TRBV12-4,TRBJ1-2,many,TGTGCCAGCACCAGGACAGGGAGCGGCTACACCTTC,CASTRTGSGYTF
-,TRBV10-1,TRBJ1-2,many,TGCGCCAGCAGTGAACCGTTCGGGGGTGTTAACTATGGCTACACCTTC,CASSEPFGGVNYGYTF
-,TRBV4-1,TRBJ2-5,-,TGCGCCAGCAGCCAAGTGGAGGTTCTGGAGACCCAGTACTTC,CASSQVEVLETQYF
-,TRBV6-1,TRBJ1-1,many,TGTGCCAGTTCGGGGGACACTGAAGCTTTCTTT,CASSGDTEAFF
-,TRBV29-1,TRBJ1-1,many,TGCAGCGAGCACAAGCCAGGATTTAACACTGAAGCTTTCTTT,CSEHKPGFNTEAFF
-,TRBV18,TRBJ2-6,few,TGTGCCAGCTCACCACCACGGGGAGCTGGGGCCAACGTCCTGACTTTC,CASSPPRGAGANVLTF
-,TRBV7-2,TRBJ2-7,many,TGTGCCAGCAGCCGTGGACAGATCCCCCGGTACGAGCAGTACTTC,CASSRGQIPRYEQYF
TRBD2,TRBV15,TRBJ2-5,-,TGTGCCACCAGCAGAGATGAGGTAGCGGGAGACCGGGAGACCCAGTACTTC,CATSRDEVAGDRETQYF
-,TRBV11-2,TRBJ1-4,many,TGTGCCAGCAGCATTAATGACGGTCGTAAGGAAAAACTGTTTTTT,CASSINDGRKEKLFF
TRBD2,TRBV20-1,TRBJ2-3,-,TGCAGTGCAGCTACTAGCGGGGGGGCAGATACGCAGTATTTT,CSAATSGGADTQYF
TRBD2,TRBV24-1,TRBJ2-1,many,TGTGCCACCAGTTTTAGCGGGCGTCGGAGCTCCTACAATGAGCAGTTCTTC,CATSFSGRRSSYNEQFF
-,TRBV13,TRBJ1-1,few,TGTGCCAGCAGAACAGGATGGGGGACTGAAGCTTTCTTT,CASRTGWGTEAFF
TRBD2,TRBV7-2,TRBJ2-1,many,TGTGCCAGCAGCCGAAGAAGCGGGACCAATGAGCAGTTCTTC,CASSRRSGTNEQFF
-,TRBV7-3,TRBJ2-1,many,TGTGCCAGCAGCAAGAGCTCCTACAATGAGCAGTTCTTC,CASSKSSYNEQFF
TRBD1,TRBV19,TRBJ2-1,-,TGTGCCAGTAGTATTGGACAGGGGGATGAGCAGTTCTTC,CASSIGQGDEQFF
-,TRBV5-1,TRBJ2-7,many,TGCGCCAGCAGCTTGGCGGGAGTGGCAACCTACGAGCAGTACTTC,CASSLAGVATYEQYF
-,TRBV5-1,TRBJ2-7,-,TGCGCCAGCAGCTTTCAGACACTGCCCTACGAGCAGTACTTC,CASSFQTLPYEQYF
-,TRBV4-1,TRBJ2-5,few,TGCGCCAGCAGCCAAGAGGAGGGGGGAGAGACCCAGTACTTC,CASSQEEGGETQYF
TRBD2,TRBV7-9,TRBJ2-1,many,TGTGCCAGCAGCCAAAATAACATAGCGGGAAGGGAGAATGAGCAGTTCTTC,CASSQNNIAGRENEQFF
-,TRBV14,TRBJ2-7,many,TGTGCCAGCAGCCAAGAGTCAACAGTCGGTCAGCAGTACTTC,CASSQESTVGQQYF
TRBD1,TRBV20-1,TRBJ1-1,many,TGCAGTGCTAGATCCCCAGGGGGAGGGCGAGAAGCTTTCTTT,CSARSPGGGREAFF
TRBD2,TRBV4-1,TRBJ2-5,-,TGCGCCAGCAGCCAGAGTCGTGGTAGCGGGAGCCAAGAGACCCAGTACTTC,CASSQSRGSGSQETQYF
TRBD2,TRBV5-1,TRBJ2-1,many,TGCGCCAGCGTAGCGGGAGGGAACTACAATGAGCAGTTCTTC,CASVAGGNYNEQFF
-,TRBV16,TRBJ2-1,many,TGTGCCAGCAGCCAACGTCCAGGGTTGGGATCCTACAATGAGCAGTTCTTC,CASSQRPGLGSYNEQFF
-,TRBV11-3,TRBJ2-3,many,TGTGCCAGCGGACGAAGCACAGATACGCAGTATTTT,CASGRSTDTQYF
-,TRBV28,TRBJ2-1,few,TGTGCCAGCAGTTTGGAGGGTCCCGACCCAGGATTCTTC,CASSLEGPDPGFF
TRBD1,TRBV7-3,TRBJ1-6,-,TGTGCCAGCAGTCCAGGGGGGAATCCACCCCTCCACTTT,CASSPGGNPPLHF
-,TRBV10-3,TRBJ2-1,many,TGTGCCACCGAGGGGGGACCTCCCCCTAATGAGCAGTTCTTC,CATEGGPPPNEQFF
-,TRBV29-1,TRBJ1-3,few,TGCAGCGTCCCCGCGGGGGGCGGAAACACCATATATTTT,CSVPAGGGNTIYF
-,TRBV7-9,TRBJ2-7,few,TGTGCCAGCCAGGGGAGCGTCTACGAGCAGTACTTC,CASQGSVYEQYF
-,TRBV6-5,TRBJ2-1,many,TGTGCCAGCAGTTACTCTGGAGGGGGCGCATGGGATGAGCAGTTCTTC,CASSYSGGGAWDEQFF
-,TRBV2,TRBJ2-7,many,TGTGCCAGCAGCCGGGACGTTTTCTACGAGCAGTACTTC,CASSRDVFYEQYF
-,TRBV28,TRBJ2-7,many,TGTGCCAGCAGTTTATTGGACTACGAGCAGTACTTC,CASSLLDYEQYF
-,TRBV9,TRBJ2-3,-,TGTGCCAGCAGCGTAGAGACTACATTTCCCACAGATACGCAGTATTTT,CASSVETTFPTDTQYF
-,TRBV20-1,TRBJ2-5,-,TGCAGTGCTAGTGGGTGGAGGGGGGCCCAAGAGACCCAGTACTTC,CSASGWRGAQETQYF
-,TRBV6-5,TRBJ1-3,-,TGTGCCAGCAGTTCGACTGCTGGAAACACCATATATTTT,CASSSTAGNTIYF
-,TRBV6-5,TRBJ2-5,many,TGTGCCAGCAGTTACCTGGGACGCAGGCAAGAGACCCAGTACTTC,CASSYLGRRQETQYF
TRBD1,TRBV7-9,TRBJ1-1,few,TGTGCCAGCAGCTCGGGACAGCGAGCTTTCTTT,CASSSGQRAFF
-,TRBV20-1,TRBJ1-2,many,TGCAGTGCTGGCGTGGGGGGCCAAGGCTACACCTTC,CSAGVGGQGYTF